Listed below are T cell receptor beta chains from one sample, sequenced in a study of blood T cell repertoires in COVID-19. Clones were read by immunoSEQ multiplex PCR, and TCRdb kept only the in-frame ones, dropping some. The sample records approximately 250,000 clones, approximately 82% being singletons. Sequenced: peripheral blood. Receptors were obtained from a woman in her thirties or forties who had recovered from COVID-19. CDR3s include the opening cysteine and the closing phenylalanine or tryptophan. A D gene is named only where the DNA matches it firmly. Not every row has a clone size; where given, it reads once, few, many or a size class.

V gene	D gene	J gene	clone size	CDR3 protein	CDR3 DNA
TRBV28	TRBD2	TRBJ2-3	-	CASSPPQGLETDTQYF	TGTGCCAGCAGTCCCCCCCAAGGACTAGAGACAGATACGCAGTATTTT
TRBV7-9	-	TRBJ1-1	-	CASSLAGKNTEAFF	TGTGCCAGCAGCCTCGCCGGTAAGAACACTGAAGCTTTCTTT
TRBV21-1	-	TRBJ1-1	-	CASSKKLPFRENTEAFF	TGTGCCAGCAGCAAAAAGTTACCGTTCAGGGAGAACACTGAAGCTTTCTTT
TRBV7-8	-	TRBJ1-5	-	CASSRVGRQEYSNQPQHF	TGTGCCAGCAGTAGAGTGGGGAGACAGGAATATAGCAATCAGCCCCAGCATTTT
TRBV5-8	TRBD1	TRBJ2-2	-	CASSLGTGMSGELFF	TGTGCCAGCAGCTTGGGGACAGGCATGTCCGGGGAGCTGTTTTTT
TRBV11-3	-	TRBJ1-1	few	CASSLRDKKIEAFF	TGTGCCAGCAGCTTACGGGACAAGAAAATTGAAGCTTTCTTT
TRBV20-1	-	TRBJ2-7	-	CSVGNSYEQYF	TGCAGTGTCGGGAACTCCTACGAGCAGTACTTC
TRBV10-3	-	TRBJ1-1	-	CAISVLGDTEAFF	TGTGCCATCAGTGTCCTGGGAGACACTGAAGCTTTCTTT
TRBV11-2	-	TRBJ2-2	-	CASSLTGYTGELFF	TGTGCCAGCAGCTTGACGGGGTACACCGGGGAGCTGTTTTTT
TRBV11-2	-	TRBJ2-5	-	CASRFSGKETQYF	TGTGCCAGCAGGTTCTCCGGGAAAGAGACCCAGTACTTC
TRBV29-1	TRBD1	TRBJ1-5	-	CSVGWDSEDQPQHF	TGCAGCGTTGGATGGGACAGTGAAGATCAGCCCCAGCATTTT
TRBV6-5	-	TRBJ1-5	-	CASGRYQPQHF	TGTGCCAGCGGGAGATATCAGCCCCAGCATTTT
TRBV28	-	TRBJ1-5	once	CASSLSGGNQPQHF	TGTGCCAGCAGTTTATCAGGGGGCAATCAGCCCCAGCATTTT
TRBV28	TRBD2	TRBJ2-1	-	CASIKAGEGYNEQFF	TGTGCCAGCATTAAGGCGGGGGAGGGCTACAATGAGCAGTTCTTC
TRBV6-5	-	TRBJ1-2	few	CASSLKQGANYGYTF	TGTGCCAGCAGCCTAAAACAGGGAGCTAACTATGGCTACACCTTC
TRBV2	-	TRBJ2-3	-	CASNSVASDTQYF	TGTGCCAGCAACTCGGTAGCTTCTGATACGCAGTATTTT
TRBV7-2	-	TRBJ2-7	-	CASRPLGGAGYEQYF	TGTGCCAGCAGGCCCCTGGGGGGGGCGGGCTACGAGCAGTACTTC
TRBV5-1	TRBD1	TRBJ1-1	once	CASSLGVTGINTEAFF	TGCGCCAGCAGCTTGGGGGTGACAGGGATAAACACTGAAGCTTTCTTT
TRBV28	TRBD2	TRBJ2-1	-	CASSSGLAGMKRSYNEQFF	TGTGCCAGCAGTTCGGGACTAGCGGGGATGAAAAGGTCCTACAATGAGCAGTTCTTC
TRBV15	-	TRBJ1-3	-	CATSRDGTSGNTIYF	TGTGCCACCAGCAGAGACGGGACAAGCGGAAACACCATATATTTT
TRBV12-3/TRBV12-4	-	TRBJ1-2	-	CASSRASYGYTF	TGTGCCAGCAGTCGTGCGAGCTATGGCTACACCTTC
TRBV10-3	TRBD1	TRBJ1-2	-	CAIKSTGSNYGYTF	TGTGCCATCAAGTCGACAGGGTCTAACTATGGCTACACCTTC
TRBV19	-	TRBJ2-2	few	CASSMRLLTGELFF	TGTGCCAGTAGTATGAGACTACTGACCGGGGAGCTGTTTTTT
TRBV29-1	-	TRBJ2-2	-	CSVFVYTGELFF	TGCAGCGTTTTCGTCTACACCGGGGAGCTGTTTTTT
TRBV10-1	TRBD2	TRBJ2-5	-	CASSGTSGETQYF	TGCGCCAGCAGTGGGACTAGCGGGGAGACCCAGTACTTC
TRBV18	TRBD2	TRBJ2-7	-	CASSPPSGRGGYEQYF	TGTGCCAGCTCACCACCGTCCGGCCGGGGGGGCTACGAGCAGTACTTC
TRBV11-3	TRBD1	TRBJ2-2	-	CASSTSHGQGVTGELFF	TGTGCCAGCAGCACATCCCATGGACAGGGGGTAACCGGGGAGCTGTTTTTT
TRBV11-3	-	TRBJ2-2	-	CASSLVGGASTGELFF	TGTGCCAGCAGCTTAGTTGGGGGGGCGAGCACCGGGGAGCTGTTTTTT
TRBV19	-	TRBJ1-3	-	CASSIPGGMSGNTIYF	TGTGCCAGTAGTATTCCAGGAGGAATGTCTGGAAACACCATATATTTT
TRBV2	-	TRBJ2-1	-	CASSGPRSSGNEQFF	TGTGCCAGCAGCGGCCCTAGGTCGTCGGGGAATGAGCAGTTCTTC
TRBV25-1	TRBD1	TRBJ1-1	-	CASSAGQSTEAFF	TGTGCCAGCAGTGCGGGACAGTCCACTGAAGCTTTCTTT
TRBV9	TRBD2	TRBJ2-7	once	CASSVDIGTSGGNEQYF	TGTGCCAGCAGCGTAGACATAGGGACTAGCGGGGGGAACGAGCAGTACTTC
TRBV30	-	TRBJ2-7	-	CAWSGTLTGEQYF	TGTGCCTGGAGTGGTACCCTAACGGGCGAGCAGTACTTC
TRBV7-2	-	TRBJ2-5	-	CASSLHPGETQYF	TGTGCCAGCAGCTTACACCCAGGAGAGACCCAGTACTTC
TRBV6-5	-	TRBJ1-1	-	CASSYSGENTEAFF	TGTGCCAGCAGTTATTCAGGGGAGAACACTGAAGCTTTCTTT
TRBV19	TRBD1	TRBJ1-2	-	CASSSTGGTRGYTF	TGTGCCAGTAGCTCGACAGGGGGCACTCGGGGCTACACCTTC
TRBV1	-	TRBJ1-4	-	CTSSQPTSPTGGHATNEKLFF	TGCACCAGCAGCCAACCAACCTCCCCGACAGGGGGACATGCAACTAATGAAAAACTGTTTTTT
TRBV2	-	TRBJ1-2	-	CASSSSSWGLTYGYTF	TGTGCCAGCAGTAGCTCGAGCTGGGGCCTTACCTATGGCTACACCTTC
TRBV5-6	-	TRBJ1-2	once	CASSFTYNGYTF	TGTGCCAGCAGCTTTACGTACAATGGCTACACCTTC
TRBV4-3	TRBD2	TRBJ2-1	-	CASSQAGGSYNEQFF	TGCGCCAGCAGCCAAGCGGGGGGGTCCTACAATGAGCAGTTCTTC
TRBV12-2	-	TRBJ1-6	few	CASRLIMNAWGSSYNSPLHF	TGTGCAAGTCGCTTAATTATGAACGCGTGGGGCAGCTCCTATAATTCACCCCTCCACTTT
TRBV6-5	-	TRBJ1-4	once	CASSSSGGREKLFF	TGTGCCAGCAGTTCCTCGGGGGGACGTGAAAAACTGTTTTTT
TRBV18	TRBD1	TRBJ2-3	-	CASSRKGQGGDTQYF	TGTGCCAGCTCACGGAAGGGACAGGGGGGAGATACGCAGTATTTT
TRBV5-6	-	TRBJ2-3	-	CASSWERTDTQYF	TGTGCCAGCAGCTGGGAGAGGACAGATACGCAGTATTTT
TRBV6-5	-	TRBJ2-7	-	CASSYSFWQTYEQYF	TGTGCCAGCAGTTACTCTTTTTGGCAGACCTACGAGCAGTACTTC
TRBV2	-	TRBJ2-7	-	CASSAEVAYEQYF	TGTGCCAGCAGTGCCGAGGTTGCCTACGAGCAGTACTTC